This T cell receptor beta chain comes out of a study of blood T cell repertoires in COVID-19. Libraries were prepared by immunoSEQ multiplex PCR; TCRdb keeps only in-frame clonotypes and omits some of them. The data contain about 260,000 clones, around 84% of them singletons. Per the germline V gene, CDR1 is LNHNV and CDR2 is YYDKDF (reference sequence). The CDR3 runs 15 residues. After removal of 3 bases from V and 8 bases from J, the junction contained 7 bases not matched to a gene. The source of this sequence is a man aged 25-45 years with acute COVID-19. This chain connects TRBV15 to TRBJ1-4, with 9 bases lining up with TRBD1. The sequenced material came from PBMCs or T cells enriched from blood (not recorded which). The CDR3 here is CATSRNTGGFEKLFF. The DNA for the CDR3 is TGTGCCACCAGCAGGAATACAGGGGGCTTCGAAAAACTGTTTTTT. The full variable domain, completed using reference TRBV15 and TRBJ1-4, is DAMVIQNPRYQVTQFGKPVTLSCSQTLNHNVMYWYQQKSSQAPKLLFHYYDKDFNNEADTPDNFQSRRPNTSFCFLDIRSPGLGDTAMYLCATSRNTGGFEKLFFGSGTQLSVL.